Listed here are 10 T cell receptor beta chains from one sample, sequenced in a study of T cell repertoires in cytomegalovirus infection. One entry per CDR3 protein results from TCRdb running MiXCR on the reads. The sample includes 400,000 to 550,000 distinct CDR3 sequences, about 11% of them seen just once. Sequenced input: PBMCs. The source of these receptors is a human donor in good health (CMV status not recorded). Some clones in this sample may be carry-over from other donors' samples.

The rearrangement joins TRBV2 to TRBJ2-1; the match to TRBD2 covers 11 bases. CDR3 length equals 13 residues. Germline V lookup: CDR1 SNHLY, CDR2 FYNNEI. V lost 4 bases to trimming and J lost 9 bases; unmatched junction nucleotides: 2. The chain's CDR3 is CASSGGLAGEQFF. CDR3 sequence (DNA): TGTGCCAGCAGTGGCGGACTAGCGGGTGAGCAGTTCTTC. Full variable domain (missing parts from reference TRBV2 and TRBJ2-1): EPEVTQTPSHQVTQMGQEVILRCVPISNHLYFYWYRQILGQKVEFLVSFYNNEISEKSEIFDDQFSVERPDGSNFTLKIRSTKLEDSAMYFCASSGGLAGEQFFGPGTRLTVL.

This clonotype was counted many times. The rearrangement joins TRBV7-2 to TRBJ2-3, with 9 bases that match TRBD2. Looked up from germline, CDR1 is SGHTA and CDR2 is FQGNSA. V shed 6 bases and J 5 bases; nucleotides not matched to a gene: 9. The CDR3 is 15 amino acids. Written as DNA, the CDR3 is TGTGCCAGCAGTACGACTAGCGGTATGGGAGATACGCAGTATTTT. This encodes CASSTTSGMGDTQYF.

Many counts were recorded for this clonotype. The CDR3 DNA sequence: TGCAGTCCCACCCGCGGCGGGGGCCATTACGAGCAGTACTTC. Residues: CSPTRGGGHYEQYF. J is TRBJ2-7 and V is TRBV20-1; a weak D match, TRBD2 (7 bases). Trimming pared 8 bases from V and 4 bases from J, leaving 21 bases between. CDR1 and CDR2 from the germline V gene are DFQATT and SNEGSKA (reference sequence). The CDR3 consists of 14 residues.

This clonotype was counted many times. The CDR3 is CASSFRTGKGEQFF. CDR3 bases: TGTGCCAGCAGTTTCCGGACAGGGAAGGGTGAGCAGTTCTTC. The gene calls are TRBV6-1 and TRBJ2-1, with 8 bases lining up with TRBD1. V lost 5 bases and J lost 9; bases outside the gene matches: 9. CDR1 and CDR2 from the germline V gene are MNHNS and SASEGT. The CDR3 runs 14 residues.

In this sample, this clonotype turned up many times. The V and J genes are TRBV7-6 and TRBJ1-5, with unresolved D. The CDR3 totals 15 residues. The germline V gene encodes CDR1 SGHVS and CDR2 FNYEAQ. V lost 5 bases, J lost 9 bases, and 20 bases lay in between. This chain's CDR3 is CASSPSGARSRPQHF. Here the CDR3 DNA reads TGTGCCAGCAGCCCCAGCGGCGCGAGGAGTCGGCCCCAGCATTTT.

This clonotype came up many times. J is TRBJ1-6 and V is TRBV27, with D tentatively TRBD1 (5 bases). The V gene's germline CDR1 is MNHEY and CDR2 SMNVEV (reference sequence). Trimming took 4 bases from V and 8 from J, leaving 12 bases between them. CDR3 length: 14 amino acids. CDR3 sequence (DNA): TGTGCCAGCAGTTACTGGGGGGGGGATTCACCCCTCCACTTT. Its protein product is CASSYWGGDSPLHF.

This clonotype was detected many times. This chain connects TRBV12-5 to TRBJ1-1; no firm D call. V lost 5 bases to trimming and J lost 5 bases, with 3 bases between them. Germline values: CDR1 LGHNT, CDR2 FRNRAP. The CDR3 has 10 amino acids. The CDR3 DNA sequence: TGTGCTAGTGGTGGGACTGAAGCTTTCTTT. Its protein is CASGGTEAFF.

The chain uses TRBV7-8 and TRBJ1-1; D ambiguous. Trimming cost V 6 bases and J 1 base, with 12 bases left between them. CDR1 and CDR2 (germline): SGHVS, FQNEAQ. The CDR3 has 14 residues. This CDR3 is CASSHQVGNTEAFF. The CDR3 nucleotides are TGTGCCAGCAGTCATCAGGTGGGGAACACTGAAGCTTTCTTT.

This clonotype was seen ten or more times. The CDR3, as DNA: TGTGCCAGCTCATCGATACAGGGGGGGACTGAAGCTTTCTTT. It encodes CASSSIQGGTEAFF. The V and J genes are TRBV18 and TRBJ1-1, with 8 positions matching TRBD1. CDR3 size: 14 residues. The germline V gene encodes CDR1 KGHSH and CDR2 LQKENI. Losses at the gene ends were 5 bases for V and 5 bases for J; bases not matched to a gene: 7.

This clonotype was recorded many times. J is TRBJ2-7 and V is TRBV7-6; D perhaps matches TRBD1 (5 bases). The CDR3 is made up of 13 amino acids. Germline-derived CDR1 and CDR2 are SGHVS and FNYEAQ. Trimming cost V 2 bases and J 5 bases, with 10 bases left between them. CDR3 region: CASSLQGSDEQYF. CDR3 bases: TGTGCCAGCAGCTTACAGGGATCGGACGAGCAGTACTTC.